Sequencing of this TCR beta chain was carried out in a study of beta chain features in type 1 diabetes. Study in general: Examination spanned around 110,000,000 sorted cells from all samples.

General observations from the study: Type 1 diabetes patients had TCRB CDR3s that were shorter (moderately but significantly so) in all four CD4+ subsets. VDJ junctions from patients with type 1 diabetes contained fewer insertions and more deletions. cDNA-based reads could over-represent cells with high TCR expression.

Note on this clone: Its antigen remains unidentified.

The germline gives CDR1 SGDLS, CDR2 YYNGEE. This CDR3 comprises 13 residues. Trimming left V 0 bases short and J 7 bases short, with 8 bases between. Sequencing targeted expressed TCRB transcripts, as all isolated RNA had been reverse transcribed. Data came from immunoSEQ multiplex PCR; TCRdb stores just in-frame clones and leaves some out. The profile shows a few hundred thousand clones, about 14% of them singletons. The source material was naive CD4+ T cells from blood. The rearrangement joins TRBV9 to TRBJ2-1, with a weak D call TRBD2 (5 bases). This clonotype originated in a young woman with type 1 diabetes. As DNA, the CDR3 is TGTGCCAGCAGCGTAGCCCCGGGAAATGAGCAGTTCTTC. Its protein product is CASSVAPGNEQFF. Together with reference TRBV9 and TRBJ2-1, the CDR3 gives the full variable domain: DSGVTQTPKHLITATGQRVTLRCSPRSGDLSVYWYQQSLDQGLQFLIQYYNGEERAKGNILERFSAQQFPDLHSELNLSSLELGDSALYFCASSVAPGNEQFFGPGTRLTVL.